The 9 T cell receptor beta chains below were found in one sample sequenced in a study of resident and recirculating memory T cells in vitiligo listed by TCRdb under 2018. Libraries were built with the immunoSEQ multiplex PCR assay. TCRdb obtained this table from immuneACCESS and retained in-frame rearrangements with V and J assigned. These tables miss some clones; where compared with another copy, unresolved V genes account for less than half of the shortfall, and the remainder is unexplained. This sample lists tens of thousands of clones; roughly nine tenths were detected once. The ten top clones hold 4.9% of the sample. Source material: blood. These receptors came from a male donor with vitiligo.

The chain links TRBV6-5 to TRBJ2-7; 8 bases match TRBD1. There are 11 residues in the CDR3. The J segment lost 9 bases and the V segment lost 2 bases, leaving 0 bases of the junction unmatched. From germline, CDR1 is MNHEY and CDR2 SVGAGI. The CDR3 spells CASSYGTGQYF. Written as DNA, the CDR3 is TGTGCCAGCAGTTACGGGACAGGGCAGTACTTC.

This sequence joins TRBV28 and TRBJ2-7; 10 bases match TRBD1. This CDR3 has 19 amino acids. J gave up 0 bases and V 6 bases, and 17 bases lay outside the gene matches. Germline lookup yields CDR1 MDHEN and CDR2 SYDVKM. Here the CDR3 reads CASRTDRDRGLFRSYEQYF. CDR3 DNA: TGTGCCAGCAGGACGGACCGGGACAGGGGACTATTTCGCTCCTACGAGCAGTACTTC.

The V call is TRBV14, the J call TRBJ2-1, with 13 bases aligning to TRBD2. The CDR3 sequence is 16 residues long. V gave up 1 base and J gave up 10 bases; unmatched junction bases: 7. Germline V CDR1 and CDR2: SGHDN, FVKESK. CDR3 amino acids: CASSQAGLAGEAEQFF. CDR3 bases: TGTGCCAGCAGCCAAGCCGGACTAGCGGGGGAGGCGGAGCAGTTCTTC.

The chain uses TRBV27 and TRBJ2-1, with TRBD1 matching 10 bases. This CDR3 region has 14 residues. Trimming at V came to 4 bases and at J to 7 bases, leaving 4 bases not matched to a gene. The germline CDR1 and CDR2 sequences are MNHEY and SMNVEV (reference sequence). The CDR3 here is CASSSGTGVNEQFF. CDR3 bases: TGTGCCAGCAGTTCCGGGACAGGGGTAAATGAGCAGTTCTTC.

The chain recombines TRBV4-3 with TRBJ1-6; 8 bases are a match to TRBD1. Per the germline V gene, CDR1 is LGHNA and CDR2 is YSLEER. The CDR3 covers 16 residues. J gave up 7 bases and V 1 base, and 6 bases lay outside the gene matches. The CDR3: CASSQAGDRRNSPLHF. CDR3 nucleotides: TGCGCCAGCAGCCAAGCAGGGGACAGGCGAAATTCACCCCTCCACTTT.

This clone came up a few times. This chain links TRBV6-5 with TRBJ1-2; D gene uncertain. Germline CDR1 and CDR2: MNHEY and SVGAGI. V was shortened by 6 bases and J by 4 bases, with 15 bases between the two germline ends. There are 14 residues in the CDR3. For the CDR3, the DNA is TGTGCCAGCAGCCCGGGGAGTTCCTTCTATGGCTACACCTTC. Translation gives CASSPGSSFYGYTF.

This clone was seen a single time. V gene TRBV6-6 combines with J gene TRBJ1-3, with 12 positions matching TRBD1. CDR3 length: 16 residues. Germline-derived CDR1 and CDR2 are MNHNY and SVGAGI (reference sequence). V lost 6 bases, J lost 1 base, and 4 bases stayed unmatched. As DNA, the CDR3 is TGTGCCAGCAGACCGGGACAGGGGGCTTCTGGAAACACCATATATTTT. It specifies CASRPGQGASGNTIYF.

The V call is TRBV4-3, the J call TRBJ2-1; 8 positions match TRBD1. V gave up 8 bases and J gave up 2 bases; unmatched junction bases: 5. CDR1 LGHNA and CDR2 YSLEER come from the germline V gene. The CDR3 is 14 residues long. The DNA for the CDR3 is TGCGCCAGCGGAGACAGGGGACCCTACAATGAGCAGTTCTTC. It is translated as CASGDRGPYNEQFF.

This sequence joins TRBV27 and TRBJ1-6; 8 bases are a match to TRBD1. With V trimmed by 4 bases and J by 6 bases, 5 bases remained unmatched. This CDR3 has 15 amino acids. Per germline, CDR1 MNHEY and CDR2 SMNVEV (reference sequence). CDR3 bases: TGTGCCAGCAGTTGGCAGGGGGCAGGTAATTCACCCCTCCACTTT. Translation gives CASSWQGAGNSPLHF.